This T cell receptor (beta chain) was obtained from a study of identical twins. Study conclusions and caveats: It was cross-sectional statistical analysis, not following the same donors, that the conclusions relied on. When twins shared out-of-frame alpha sequences, those sequences had excess low generation probability.

On this clonotype: The antigen remains undetermined.

CDR1 DFQATT and CDR2 SNEGSKA come from the germline V gene (reference sequence). The length of the CDR3 is 15 residues. V shed 5 bases and J 7 bases; nucleotides not matched to a gene: 14. Template switching created a universal primer site, and the cDNA included unique molecular identifiers. TCRdb ran MiXCR on the 5' RACE reads and lists one entry per CDR3 protein. The sample has some 900,000 distinct CDR3 sequences; 9% to 15% are singletons. The same data also contributed to another study, on yellow fever vaccine responses in identical twins. This second report adds: A vaccine T cell response that seemed partly convergent and partly personalized was reported in twins.

The TCR sequence derives from a young woman in good health. This sequence joins TRBV20-1 and TRBJ2-1; 7 nucleotides match TRBD1. Sequencing was performed on PBMCs. CDR3 coding DNA: TGCAGTGCTGGGGCGCTTAGGGGGCTTTGGAATGAGCAGTTCTTC. This sequence encodes CSAGALRGLWNEQFF.